This T cell receptor beta chain was sequenced in a study of identical twins (dated by TCRdb to between 2015 and 2016). For context, the study as a whole: The study deep-sequenced TCR alpha and beta repertoires from monozygotic twins, unrelated adults of various ages and cord blood to test whether fetal clonotypes persist. Replicate twin experiments were performed at different times using different library preparation protocols to rule out contamination. Study-level results and caveats: Because the same donors could not be followed over many years, conclusions were based on cross-sectional statistical analysis. Invariant T cells such as MAIT and iNKT could partly confound zero-insertion analyses, although diverse VJ usage argued against such confounding for most clonotypes. In beta out-of-frame sequences, excess twin sharing was weaker, because having fewer shared sequences lowered the signal-to-noise ratio. Fewer insertions were carried by abundant cord blood beta clonotypes; a weaker similar trend was observed in young adult naive repertoires, while no such trend was observed in memory repertoires. In monozygotic twins, recombination models systematically underestimated out-of-frame TCR alpha sharing, but the models matched the sharing seen between unrelated individuals. Out-of-frame TCR alpha sequences shared between twins showed an excess of low generation-probability sequences compared with coincidental sharing between unrelated individuals.

A few counts support this clonotype. Its antigen remains undetermined. The record has no base qualities; no much larger clone is one base away. The library was obtained by 5' RACE. Reads for this sample came from an Illumina HiSeq 2000. A universal primer binding site was added through template switching, and the final cDNA carried a unique molecular identifier so that TCR cDNA molecules could be counted accurately. Specific primers in the conserved constant-segment region were used to synthesize first-strand cDNA for TCR alpha and beta chains. To control for contamination, every cDNA library carried two barcodes: a SMART-Mk sample barcode plus Illumina barcodes. Two successive PCR steps introduced TruSeq adapter sequences along with Illumina sample barcodes. TCR alpha and beta cDNA libraries were sequenced on the Illumina HiSeq platform with custom primers. From the authors' description of their analysis: Raw reads were processed with MiGEC to extract unique molecular identifiers, and MiXCR was used to determine CDR3 positions. For each individual, recombination models were inferred using an EM algorithm with the repgenHMM and IGoR tools. The tcR package in R was used for shared clonotype analysis, with sharing normalized by the product of cloneset sizes. To study raw recombination free of thymic and clonal selection effects, out-of-frame nonproductive sequences were analyzed. Starting from the raw public reads, TCRdb applied fastp trimming at Q25, assembled clones with MiXCR and retained in-frame beta chains. CDR3 protein sequences are deduplicated, and each keeps its most common genes and DNA. The V and J calls, along with clone size, are taken from TCRdb and not from the paper's own processing. The sample table lists approximately 410,000 distinct CDR3 sequences, approximately 17% of them with a count of one. The ten largest clones take up approximately 12% of the sample.

The CDR3 spans 16 residues, from the cysteine through the phenylalanine. The sequence is cut down to CDR3 DNA, 48 bases in frame from base 1. CDR1 and CDR2, looked up from the germline V gene, are MGHRA and YSYEKL. A distance of 20 bases separates the germline ends of V and J, which lose 1 base and 8 bases respectively. Every donor was a healthy Caucasian. The study also sequenced three unrelated non-twin adults: a male aged 18 to 30, a male aged 50 to 60 and a female aged 50 to 60. Miltenyi CD45RO+ enrichment and human naive T-cell isolation kits were used to isolate memory (CD45RO+) and naive T cells from PBMC.

The rearranged segments are TRBV4-1 and TRBJ1-2, with no reliable assignment of the D segment. Sample: naive T cells sorted from blood. Explained via the paper, the cell subset or site label denotes: cells isolated with a human naive T-cell isolation kit. This sequence was found in a man in his fifties or sixties in good health. The CDR3 protein: CASSQAPEVARVGYTF. The DNA sequence is TGCGCCAGCAGCCAAGCTCCAGAGGTGGCGCGGGTAGGCTACACCTTC.